This T cell receptor (beta chain) was captured by sequencing in a study of PD-1 blockade in classical Hodgkin lymphoma (TCRdb year 2020). Some background on the complete study: The study used TCR beta sequencing and CyTOF to define a peripheral blood immune signature of response to PD-1 blockade in classical Hodgkin lymphoma.

Genomic DNA was extracted with the Qiagen DNeasy kit from unsorted PBMCs and from negatively selected CD4+ and CD8+ fractions. Using primers that anneal to V and J segments, immunoSEQ multiplex PCR amplified the TCR beta CDR3 regions. Amplification bias was minimized using a synthetic immune receptor repertoire, and residual bias was removed computationally after sequencing. On the authors' methods: Custom Python scripts were used to quantify repertoire diversity as the Shannon entropy index. Unsorted, CD4+ and CD8+ repertoires were examined separately, except in combined analyses, for which CD4+ and CD8+ sequences were merged in silico. As stored in TCRdb, this immuneACCESS dataset retains in-frame rearrangements with V and J assigned. A fraction of the clones does not appear; measured against another copy, unresolved V genes explain less than half of the discrepancy, and the remainder lacks a known reason. That table gives V, J and clone size, and the DNA gave D and trimming. The sample table holds under 30,000 clones, of which roughly 90% were seen once. The ten largest account for 3% to 4% of the sample.

As regards this clone: What this receptor recognizes is not known. Base-call qualities are not available, and no considerably larger clone is one nucleotide away.

The time point label corresponds to: newly diagnosed, previously untreated cHL patient sample. As a comparison group for the relapsed/refractory trial patients, PBMCs were sequenced from patients with newly diagnosed, previously untreated classical Hodgkin lymphoma. Peripheral blood was collected in 8 mL Vacutainer Cell Preparation Tubes, from which PBMCs were isolated by centrifugation and then cryopreserved. The study at large found these results: The study was limited to a single clinical trial cohort, and causes of repertoire differences, possibly disease activity or prior therapy, remained undefined. Baseline TCR diversity was reported to be lower in newly diagnosed patients than in healthy donors and to be lower still in relapsed/refractory patients.

The TCR originated in a human donor with classical Hodgkin lymphoma. Sequencing was done on a sample of peripheral blood mononuclear cells (PBMCs).

The base sequence is TGTGCCAGTAGTAAACGGGGCACCGGGGAGCTGTTTTTT. Its coded protein is CASSKRGTGELFF. Recombination connected TRBV19 to TRBJ2-2; TRBD2 might be the D gene, on 5 matching bases. CDR1 and CDR2 are drawn from the germline V gene (reference sequence): LNHDA, SQIVND. The CDR3 covers 13 residues, taking in both the cysteine and the phenylalanine. The entry retains the CDR3 DNA only, 39 bases that are in frame from base 1. Trimming removed 4 bases from V and 4 bases from J, leaving 7 bases between the germline ends.